What follows are 27 T cell receptor beta chains derived from one specimen sequenced in a study of metastatic and nonmetastatic thyroid tumors. Each patient came to thyroid surgery without any prior treatment (of any kind). TCRdb re-analyzed the PCR reads using MiXCR. The data hold about 48,000 clones, with 22% observed a single time. Material: blood. The source is a male donor with papillary thyroid cancer or a benign thyroid nodule (not recorded which). Some clones in this sample may be carry-over from other donors' samples.

This clone was detected a few times. The chain joins TRBV20-1 to TRBJ2-5; possibly TRBD1 for D (7 bases). V shed 6 bases and J shed 6 bases, with 14 bases lying between them. Germline-derived CDR1 and CDR2 are DFQATT and SNEGSKA (reference sequence). This CDR3 has 12 residues. The CDR3 DNA sequence: TGCAGTGCGAGGCGGGACAGCCAGACCCAGTACTTC. This encodes CSARRDSQTQYF.

This clone was seen more than once but under ten times. For the CDR3, the DNA is TGTGCCGGCCAGGAGAGGGGGCGAGGCTACACCTTC. Translation gives CAGQERGRGYTF. V is TRBV2 and J is TRBJ1-2; 7 bases align to TRBD1. The CDR3 consists of 12 residues. The germline V gene encodes CDR1 SNHLY and CDR2 FYNNEI. Trimming cost V 11 bases and J 8 bases; bases outside gene matches: 11.

Many counts were recorded for this clone. The chain recombines TRBV9 with TRBJ1-2, with TRBD1 matching 9 bases. CDR1 and CDR2 (germline): SGDLS, YYNGEE. With V trimmed by 1 base and J by 5 bases, 6 bases remained unmatched. The CDR3 sequence is 15 residues long. This CDR3 is CASSVTGQGLYGYTF. CDR3 in DNA: TGTGCCAGCAGCGTAACGGGACAGGGACTATATGGCTACACCTTC.

The chain links TRBV29-1 to TRBJ2-5; D tentatively reads TRBD1 or TRBD2 (5 bases each). Trimming left V 4 bases short and J 4 bases short, with 16 bases between. The CDR3 has 14 residues. Germline lookup yields CDR1 SQVTM and CDR2 ANQGSEA. The CDR3 reads CSVGGAPRGETQYF. In nucleotides, the CDR3 is TGCAGCGTTGGAGGGGCCCCCCGGGGAGAGACCCAGTACTTC.

At least ten counts were recorded for this clone. The chain joins TRBV7-2 to TRBJ1-2; TRBD1 aligns across 7 bases. V shed 4 bases and J 8 bases; nucleotides not matched to a gene: 13. The CDR3 contains 15 residues. Germline V gene sequence: CDR1 SGHTA, CDR2 FQGNSA. CDR3 amino acids: CASSSYEGQKAGYTF. As DNA, the CDR3 is TGTGCCAGCAGCTCTTACGAGGGACAGAAGGCCGGCTACACCTTC.

This clone showed up many times. This rearrangement joins TRBV19 to TRBJ2-1, with 8 bases matching TRBD2. The germline CDR1 and CDR2 sequences are LNHDA and SQIVND (reference sequence). The CDR3 is 17 amino acids. The V segment lost 1 base and the J segment 4 bases; nucleotides outside the gene matches: 9. The CDR3 is CASSIGAGGFLYNEQFF. The CDR3 DNA reads as TGTGCCAGTAGTATAGGCGCGGGAGGCTTCCTTTACAATGAGCAGTTCTTC.

This clone was picked up one time. The chain is built from TRBV5-1 and TRBJ1-1; D possibly corresponds to TRBD1 (5 bases). CDR1 SGHRS and CDR2 YFSETQ come from the germline V gene. The V end was cut by 3 bases, the J end by 0 bases, with 24 bases between. The CDR3 runs 19 residues. The CDR3 sequence: CASSWAGLGVFGMNTEAFF. CDR3 nucleotide sequence: TGCGCCAGCAGCTGGGCGGGCTTAGGGGTATTTGGGATGAACACTGAAGCTTTCTTT. Based on the CDR3 plus reference TRBV5-1 and TRBJ1-1, the full variable domain is KAGVTQTPRYLIKTRGQQVTLSCSPISGHRSVSWYQQTPGQGLQFLFEYFSETQRNKGNFPGRFSGRQFSNSRSEMNVSTLELGDSALYLCASSWAGLGVFGMNTEAFFGQGTRLTVV.

This clone was counted a few times. The chain is built from TRBV6-1 and TRBJ2-7; the D gene is possibly TRBD1 (5 bases). Germline CDR1 MNHNS, CDR2 SASEGT. CDR3 length equals 13 residues. V lost 4 bases to trimming and J lost 7 bases, with 14 bases between them. CDR3 loop: CASSGTSTPEQYF. The CDR3 DNA reads as TGTGCCAGCAGTGGGACATCGACACCGGAGCAGTACTTC.

This clone was counted ten times or more. A read error may explain this, as a much larger clone is one base away. Other DNA variants within this sample encode the same CDR3. The V gene is TRBV5-1, the J gene TRBJ2-3; D possibly corresponds to TRBD1 (5 bases). The CDR3 is 14 residues long. Germline V gene lookup returns CDR1 SGHRS and CDR2 YFSETQ. Trimming cost V 4 bases and J 5 bases, with 14 bases left between them. Written as DNA, the CDR3 is TGCGCCAGCAGCCTGGCCGGTAGGGGAGATACGCAGTATTTT. Protein product: CASSLAGRGDTQYF.

With regard to this clone: One end of the junction does not line up with germline, which may come from a read error. The rearrangement joins TRBV7-7 to TRBJ2-3; the match to TRBD2 covers 13 bases. There are 16 residues in the CDR3. The germline CDR1 and CDR2 sequences are SSHAT and FNYEAQ (reference sequence). The CDR3 DNA reads TGTGCTAGCAGCCCTGGGACTAGCGGGATTTCAGATACGCAGTATTTT. Its translation is CASSPGTSGISDTQYF.

This clone was counted many times. Mismatch with germline at one junction end may stem from a read error. The chain employs TRBV2 and TRBJ2-7, with 9 bases identical to TRBD2. CDR3 length equals 12 residues. From germline, CDR1 is SNHLY and CDR2 FYNNEI. CDR3 sequence reads: CASSEGAGGPDF. The CDR3 DNA reads as TGTGCCAGCAGTGAGGGGGCGGGGGGGCCGGACTTC.

This clone showed up many times. The rearrangement uses TRBV19 and TRBJ2-1; 10 bases fit TRBD2. Germline CDR1 and CDR2: LNHDA and SQIVND (reference sequence). The CDR3 totals 14 residues. V dropped 10 bases and J dropped 6; count of bases not matched to a gene: 9. In nucleotides, the CDR3 is TGTGCCACCAGGCTAGCGGGAGCTGCCAATGAGCAGTTCTTC. Translated, it gives CATRLAGAANEQFF.

This clone was picked up many times. This chain uses TRBV29-1 with TRBJ1-2, with D uncertain. Germline V gives CDR1 SQVTM, CDR2 ANQGSEA. The length of the CDR3 is 12 residues. Trimming cost V 4 bases and J 3 bases, with 9 bases left between them. The CDR3, as DNA: TGCAGCGTTGTCCCACCCGACTATGGCTACACCTTC. It encodes CSVVPPDYGYTF.

In this sample, this clone turned up many times. This chain joins TRBV6-1 and TRBJ2-7; D is unclear. The CDR3 covers 13 residues. The germline V gene encodes CDR1 MNHNS and CDR2 SASEGT. V dropped 5 bases and J dropped 3 bases, with 11 bases sitting between them. The chain's CDR3 is CASSLAPNYEQYF. DNA of the CDR3: TGTGCCAGCAGTCTCGCCCCAAACTACGAGCAGTACTTC.

This clone has at least ten counts. This chain connects TRBV20-1 to TRBJ2-7, with 7 bases that match TRBD2. The CDR3 loop spans 16 amino acids. Looked up from germline, CDR1 is DFQATT and CDR2 is SNEGSKA (reference sequence). With 6 bases clipped from V and 0 bases from J, the junction kept 14 bases outside the gene matches. This CDR3 reads CSAGVRAGAYSYEQYF. In nucleotides, the CDR3 is TGCAGTGCCGGAGTACGGGCGGGAGCCTACTCCTACGAGCAGTACTTC.

This clone was detected a few times. The chain couples TRBV6-1 to TRBJ2-3; 9 bases line up with TRBD2. CDR1 is MNHNS, CDR2 SASEGT, per germline. CDR3 length: 15 residues. V was pared by 4 bases and J by 1 base, with 3 bases of the junction left unmatched. DNA of the CDR3: TGTGCCAGCAGTGTGGCTAGCGGGGGCACAGATACGCAGTATTTT. It codes for CASSVASGGTDTQYF.

This clone was observed a handful of times. The V and J genes are TRBV12-3 or TRBV12-4 and TRBJ1-2; tentatively, D is TRBD1 (6 bases). The CDR3 extends over 14 amino acids. Trimming pared 5 bases from V and 5 bases from J, leaving 15 bases between. DNA for the CDR3: TGTGCCAGCAGTCTCGCCGGGACACCATATGGCTACACCTTC. Protein sequence: CASSLAGTPYGYTF.

This clone has a count of ten or more. V is TRBV18 and J is TRBJ1-1, with D possibly being TRBD1 (6 bases). CDR3 length equals 16 residues. Trimming left V 1 base short and J 0 bases short, with 12 bases between. Germline V gene lookup returns CDR1 KGHSH and CDR2 LQKENI. CDR3 bases: TGTGCCAGCTCACCACGAACGGGACACTTGAACACTGAAGCTTTCTTT. Translation gives CASSPRTGHLNTEAFF.

This clone was found a few times. At one of its ends the junction is not consistent with the germline gene, which may arise from a read error. The chain links TRBV6-1 to TRBJ2-2; the D call may be TRBD1 or TRBD2 (5 bases each). The CDR3 runs to 15 residues. The germline V gene has CDR1 MNHNS and CDR2 SASEGT. The CDR3 sequence: CASSRTSPYTGELFF. CDR3 coding DNA: TGTGCCAGCAGCCGGACATCCCCTTACACCGGGGAGCTTTTTTTT.

This clone came up a few times. This chain connects TRBV7-2 to TRBJ2-1; 11 positions agree with TRBD1. After removal of 0 bases from V and 12 bases from J, the junction contained 10 bases not matched to a gene. Per germline, CDR1 SGHTA and CDR2 FQGNSA. The CDR3 is 16 residues long. The CDR3 DNA is TGTGCCAGCAGCTTAGCCGCCGGACAGGGGGCAAATTGGCAGTTCTTC. Translated, it gives CASSLAAGQGANWQFF.

This clone occurred many times. The CDR3 DNA reads as TGTGCCTGGAGTGTAGGGGACAATCAGCCCCAGCATTTT. Its protein product is CAWSVGDNQPQHF. The chain uses TRBV30 and TRBJ1-5; maybe TRBD1 (5 bases). The CDR3 is 13 amino acids. Trimming pared 0 bases from V and 3 bases from J, leaving 6 bases between. Germline-derived CDR1 and CDR2 are GTSNPN and SVGIG (reference sequence).

The chain employs TRBV30 and TRBJ1-4; no firm D call. The length of the CDR3 is 13 residues. V lost 2 bases, J lost 4 bases, and 8 bases lay in between. CDR1 GTSNPN and CDR2 SVGIG come from the germline V gene (reference sequence). DNA for the CDR3: TGTGCCTGGAGTTTTGCGGTTAATGAAAAACTGTTTTTT. It translates to CAWSFAVNEKLFF.

This clone was observed at least ten times. A single base separates this from a much larger clone, so it may be a read error. The chain is built from TRBV20-1 and TRBJ2-7; D call uncertain. Trimming stripped 3 bases from V and 4 bases from J, with 10 bases between. The CDR3 runs to 12 residues. In germline, CDR1 is DFQATT, CDR2 SNEGSKA (reference sequence). The CDR3 is CSARLKGYEQYF. CDR3 in DNA: TGCAGTGCTAGGTTGAAGGGTTACGAGCAGTACTTC.

This clone was recorded only once. This chain joins TRBV11-2 and TRBJ2-7; a weak D match, TRBD1 (6 bases). CDR3 size: 15 residues. Germline assignment: CDR1 SGHAT and CDR2 FQNNGV. V was trimmed by 2 bases and J by 3 bases, leaving 14 bases between them. CDR3 coding DNA: TGTGCCAGCAGCTTAAGCCAGGGGCGAGGCTACGAGCAGTACTTC. It encodes CASSLSQGRGYEQYF.

This clone was observed a few times. This chain links TRBV6-1 with TRBJ1-2, with D perhaps matching TRBD1 (5 bases). Germline V gene sequence: CDR1 MNHNS, CDR2 SASEGT. The CDR3 is made up of 14 amino acids. The germline V and J ends were trimmed by 6 bases and 4 bases, with 15 bases remaining between them. CDR3 coding DNA: TGTGCCAGCAGGGAACAACAGGATCTCTATGGCTACACCTTC. It translates to CASREQQDLYGYTF.

In this sample, this clone turned up a few times. The V and J genes are TRBV24-1 and TRBJ2-1, with 16 nucleotides matching TRBD2. The germline gives CDR1 KGHDR, CDR2 SFDVKD. This CDR3 has 15 residues. The trim removed 7 bases at V and 5 bases at J, leaving 1 base unmatched. CDR3 residues: CATSGTSGRDNEQFF. CDR3 bases: TGTGCCACCAGCGGGACTAGCGGGAGGGACAATGAGCAGTTCTTC.

The chain has TRBV10-1 and TRBJ1-1, with D possibly matching TRBD1 (5 bases). The CDR3 spans 13 residues. CDR1 and CDR2 (germline): WNHNN, SYGVQD (reference sequence). Deletions cut 3 bases from V and 3 bases from J, with 8 bases between. CDR3 region: CASSDEGDTEAFF. CDR3 coding DNA: TGCGCCAGCAGTGATGAAGGGGACACTGAAGCTTTCTTT.